The 5 T cell receptor beta chains given below trace back to one sample, sequenced in a study of shared clonotypes between healthy human individuals. Profiled with immunoSEQ multiplex PCR; TCRdb holds only in-frame clones, not every one. The table records 550,000 to 700,000 clones, around 73% of them present only once. Sequencing was performed on memory CD4+ T cells sorted from blood. As to subset: CD45RA-negative fraction. The receptors shown here come from a woman in her twenties or thirties in good health.

This chain connects TRBV28 to TRBJ1-1; D perhaps matches TRBD1 (5 bases). V lost 6 bases and J lost 1, with 15 bases in between. CDR3 length equals 15 residues. Germline CDR1 reads MDHEN; CDR2 reads SYDVKM. The CDR3 DNA sequence: TGTGCCAGCAGGACCCGAGGGGCAGGGAACACTGAAGCTTTCTTT. This encodes CASRTRGAGNTEAFF.

CDR3 coding DNA: TGTGCCAGCACCACAGACACGAGGGGGGAAAAACTGTTTTTT. Its protein is CASTTDTRGEKLFF. The genes are TRBV6-5 and TRBJ1-4; the D gene is possibly TRBD1 (6 bases). The CDR3 extends over 14 amino acids. Germline V lookup: CDR1 MNHEY, CDR2 SVGAGI. V lost 7 bases to trimming and J lost 8 bases, with 17 bases between them.

This clone has a handful of counts. The chain carries TRBV6-5 and TRBJ1-5; D possibly corresponds to TRBD1 (5 bases). Germline V gene data show CDR1 as MNHEY and CDR2 as SVGAGI. This CDR3 is built from 13 residues. V lost 8 bases and J lost 9, with 17 bases in between. The CDR3 reads CASAGGVSRPQHF. The CDR3 nucleotides read TGTGCCAGCGCCGGGGGAGTCTCGCGGCCCCAGCATTTT.

The J gene is TRBJ2-1, the V gene TRBV29-1; 15 bases map to TRBD2. Germline lookup yields CDR1 SQVTM and CDR2 ANQGSEA. Trimming at V came to 3 bases and at J to 9 bases, leaving 6 bases not matched to a gene. The length of the CDR3 is 15 residues. The CDR3 DNA sequence: TGCAGCGTTGACTACAGGACTAGCGGGAGGGGTGAGCAGTTCTTC. Its translation: CSVDYRTSGRGEQFF.

The chain couples TRBV27 to TRBJ2-1, with 16 nucleotides matching TRBD2. Germline V gene data show CDR1 as MNHEY and CDR2 as SMNVEV (reference sequence). V shed 7 bases, J shed 5 bases, and the junction held 14 bases outside the gene matches. The CDR3 loop spans 19 amino acids. The CDR3 sequence: CASTQRGRGTSGRDNEQFF. CDR3 bases: TGTGCCAGCACTCAAAGGGGAAGGGGGACTAGCGGGAGGGACAATGAGCAGTTCTTC.